A selection of T cell receptor beta chains follows, all from one sample in a study of cytomegalovirus exposure and HLA in healthy donors. The method was immunoSEQ multiplex PCR; TCRdb's version includes in-frame clones alone and lacks a portion of them. The data show about 59,000 clones, approximately 75% seen once. Specimen: PBMCs. All receptors derive from a man between 25 and 39 years old in good health and CMV-seropositive. Both conserved end residues are part of each CDR3. A D gene is named only where the DNA matches it firmly. Where a row states a size, it is once, few, many or the class of an expanded clone; other rows omit it.

V	D	J	size	length	DNA	CDR3
TRBV28	TRBD1	TRBJ1-5	NA	17	TGTGCCAGCAGCAACTACGACAGGGGGATTAGCAATCAGCCCCAGCATTTT	CASSNYDRGISNQPQHF
TRBV29-1	NA	TRBJ1-4	NA	14	TGCAACGTTGTTAGGGGTGGGGTCGGAGAAAAACTGTTTTTT	CNVVRGGVGEKLFF
TRBV9	NA	TRBJ2-1	NA	13	TGTGCCAGCAGCGTAGATCCAGACAATGAGCAGTTCTTC	CASSVDPDNEQFF
TRBV18	TRBD2	TRBJ2-2	NA	17	TGTGCCAGCTCCCCTACCCTAGCGGGGGTGAACACCGGGGAGCTGTTTTTT	CASSPTLAGVNTGELFF
TRBV7-2	TRBD2	TRBJ2-1	NA	16	TGTGCCAGCAGCTTAGTGGGCGGGGGGACATACAATGAGCAGTTCTTC	CASSLVGGGTYNEQFF
TRBV11-2	TRBD1	TRBJ1-6	NA	17	TGTGCCAGCAGCTTACGGACAGGGCCCTTAAATAATTCACCCCTCCACTTT	CASSLRTGPLNNSPLHF
TRBV6-4	TRBD1	TRBJ1-2	NA	16	TGTGCCAGCAGTGACTCGGGGACAGGGCTGATCCGTGGCTACACCTTC	CASSDSGTGLIRGYTF
TRBV9	TRBD1	TRBJ1-2	NA	14	TGTGCCAGCAGCGTTCGGACAGGGCCCTATGGCTACACCTTC	CASSVRTGPYGYTF
TRBV29-1	NA	TRBJ2-1	once	12	TGCAGCGTTGGCCGGTCCTACAATGAGCAGTTCTTC	CSVGRSYNEQFF
TRBV14	NA	TRBJ2-2	NA	13	TGTGCCAGCAGCCAAGACTACGCCGGGGAGCTGTTTTTT	CASSQDYAGELFF
TRBV6-5	NA	TRBJ2-7	NA	14	TGTGCCAGCAGTCCCTATCTGATTACCTACGAGCAGTACTTC	CASSPYLITYEQYF
TRBV7-6	NA	TRBJ2-5	NA	14	TGTGCCAGCAGCCCGAACACAGGGGGGGGGACCCAGTACTTC	CASSPNTGGGTQYF
TRBV7-2	TRBD1	TRBJ2-7	NA	15	TGTGCCAGCAGCTTAGGGACAGGGGGTCCCTACGAGCAGTACTTC	CASSLGTGGPYEQYF
TRBV4-3	NA	TRBJ1-5	once	16	TGCGCCAGCAGCCAAGATCTTAGGGGCGGGAACCAGCCCCAGCATTTT	CASSQDLRGGNQPQHF
TRBV7-3	NA	TRBJ1-1	NA	15	TGTGCCAGCAGCTTAACCAGGACTGGGAACACTGAAGCTTTCTTT	CASSLTRTGNTEAFF
TRBV9	TRBD1	TRBJ2-4	few	14	TGTGCCAGCAGCGCAGGGGGCGCCAAAAACATTCAGTACTTC	CASSAGGAKNIQYF
TRBV28	NA	TRBJ1-1	once	13	TGTGCCAGCAGTGCCGGGATGGGGAATGAAGCTTTCTTT	CASSAGMGNEAFF
TRBV5-1	NA	TRBJ1-4	NA	14	TGCGCCAGCAGCTTGGGAGGGAAAAATGAAAAACTGTTTTTT	CASSLGGKNEKLFF
TRBV7-2	TRBD1	TRBJ1-5	NA	15	TGTGCCAGCAGCGTGATCCGGGACAGGGGGCAGCCCCAGCATTTT	CASSVIRDRGQPQHF
TRBV28	NA	TRBJ1-4	few	12	TGTGCCAGCACCGCAACTAATGAAAAACTGTTTTTT	CASTATNEKLFF
TRBV6-6	NA	TRBJ2-1	NA	15	TGTGCCAGCAGTTACGGGTCGGCAGGATCCAATGAGCAGTTCTTC	CASSYGSAGSNEQFF
TRBV5-6	NA	TRBJ1-2	few	16	TGTGCCAGCAGCTTTCAGGGGAAGGGCGTTAACTATGGCTACACCTTC	CASSFQGKGVNYGYTF